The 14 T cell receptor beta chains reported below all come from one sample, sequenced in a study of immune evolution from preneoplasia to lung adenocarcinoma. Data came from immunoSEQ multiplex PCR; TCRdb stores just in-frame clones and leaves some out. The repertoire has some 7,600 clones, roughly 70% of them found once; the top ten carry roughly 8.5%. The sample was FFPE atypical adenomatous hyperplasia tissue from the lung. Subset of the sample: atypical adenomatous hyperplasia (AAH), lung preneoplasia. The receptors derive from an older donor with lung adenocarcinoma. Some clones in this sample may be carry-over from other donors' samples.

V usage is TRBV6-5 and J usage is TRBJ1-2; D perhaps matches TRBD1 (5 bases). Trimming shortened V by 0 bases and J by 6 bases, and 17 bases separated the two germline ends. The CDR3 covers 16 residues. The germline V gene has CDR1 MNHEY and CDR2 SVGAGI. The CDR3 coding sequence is TGTGCCAGCAGTTACTCGAACCTCAGGGCGAGTAATGGCTACACCTTC. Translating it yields CASSYSNLRASNGYTF.

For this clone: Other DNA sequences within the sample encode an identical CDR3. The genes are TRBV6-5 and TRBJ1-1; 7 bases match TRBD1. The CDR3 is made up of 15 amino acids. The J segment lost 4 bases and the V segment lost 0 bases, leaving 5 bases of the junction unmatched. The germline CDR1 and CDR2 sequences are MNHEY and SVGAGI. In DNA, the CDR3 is TGTGCCAGCAGTTACTCACAGGGGTTTGGCACTGAAGCTTTCTTT. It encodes CASSYSQGFGTEAFF.

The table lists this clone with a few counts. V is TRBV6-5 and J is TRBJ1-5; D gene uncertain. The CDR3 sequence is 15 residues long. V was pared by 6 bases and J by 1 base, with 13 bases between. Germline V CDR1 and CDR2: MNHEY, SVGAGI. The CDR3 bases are TGTGCCAGCAGGGAACTGGACGGGAGCAATCAGCCCCAGCATTTT. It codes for CASRELDGSNQPQHF.

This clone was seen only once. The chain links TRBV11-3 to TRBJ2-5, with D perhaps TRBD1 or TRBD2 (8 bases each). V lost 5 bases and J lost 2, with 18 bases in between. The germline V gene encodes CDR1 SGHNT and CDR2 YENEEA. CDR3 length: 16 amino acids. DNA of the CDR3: TGTGCCAGCAGCCCTCGCGGGAGGACAGGGCAAGAGACCCAGTACTTC. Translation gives CASSPRGRTGQETQYF.

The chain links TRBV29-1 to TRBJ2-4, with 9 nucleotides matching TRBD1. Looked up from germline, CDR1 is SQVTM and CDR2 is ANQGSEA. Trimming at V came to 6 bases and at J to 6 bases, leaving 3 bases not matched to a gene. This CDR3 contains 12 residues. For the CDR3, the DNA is TGCAGCGTACCGGGACAGGGAAACATTCAGTACTTC. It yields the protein CSVPGQGNIQYF.

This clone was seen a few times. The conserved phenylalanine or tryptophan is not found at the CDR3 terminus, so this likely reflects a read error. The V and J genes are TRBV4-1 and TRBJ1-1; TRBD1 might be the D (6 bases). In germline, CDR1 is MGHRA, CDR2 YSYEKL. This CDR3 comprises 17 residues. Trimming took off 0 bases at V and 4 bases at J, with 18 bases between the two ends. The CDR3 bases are TGCGCCAGCAGCCAAGATAGTTACAGGGCGAGGAGCACTGAAGCTTTCCTT. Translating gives CASSQDSYRARSTEAFL.

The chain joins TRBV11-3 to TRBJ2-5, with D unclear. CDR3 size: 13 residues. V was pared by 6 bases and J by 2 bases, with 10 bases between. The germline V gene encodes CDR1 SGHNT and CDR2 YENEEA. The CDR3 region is CASRAKGQETQYF. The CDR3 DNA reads TGTGCCAGCAGAGCGAAGGGACAAGAGACCCAGTACTTC.

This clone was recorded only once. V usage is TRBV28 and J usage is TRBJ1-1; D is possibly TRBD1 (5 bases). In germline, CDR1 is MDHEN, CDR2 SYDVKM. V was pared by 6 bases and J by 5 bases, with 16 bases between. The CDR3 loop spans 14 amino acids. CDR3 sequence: CASRRSGAITEAFF. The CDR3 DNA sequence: TGTGCCAGCAGACGTAGCGGGGCTATAACTGAAGCTTTCTTT.

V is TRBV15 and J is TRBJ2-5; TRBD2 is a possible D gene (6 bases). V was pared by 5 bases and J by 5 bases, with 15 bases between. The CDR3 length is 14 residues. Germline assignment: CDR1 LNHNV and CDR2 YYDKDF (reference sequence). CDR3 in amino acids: CATSGRLVFETQYF. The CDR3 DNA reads TGTGCCACCAGCGGCCGACTAGTTTTCGAGACCCAGTACTTC.

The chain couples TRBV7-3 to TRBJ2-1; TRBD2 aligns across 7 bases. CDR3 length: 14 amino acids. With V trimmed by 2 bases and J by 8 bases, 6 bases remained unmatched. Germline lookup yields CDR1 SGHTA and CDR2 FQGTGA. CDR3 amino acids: CASSLAGAGDEQFF. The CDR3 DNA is TGTGCCAGCAGCTTAGCGGGAGCTGGGGATGAGCAGTTCTTC.

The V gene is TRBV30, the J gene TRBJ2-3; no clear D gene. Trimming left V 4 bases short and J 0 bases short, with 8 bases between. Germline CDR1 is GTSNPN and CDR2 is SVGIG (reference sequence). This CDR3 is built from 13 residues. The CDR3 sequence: CAWTPLSTDTQYF. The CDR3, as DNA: TGTGCCTGGACCCCGTTGAGCACAGATACGCAGTATTTT.

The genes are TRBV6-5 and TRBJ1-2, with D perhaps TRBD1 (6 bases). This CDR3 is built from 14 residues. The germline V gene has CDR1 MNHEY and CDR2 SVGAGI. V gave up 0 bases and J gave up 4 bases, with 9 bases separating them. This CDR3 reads CASSYSRTAYGYTF. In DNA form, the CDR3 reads TGTGCCAGCAGTTACTCAAGGACAGCCTATGGCTACACCTTC.

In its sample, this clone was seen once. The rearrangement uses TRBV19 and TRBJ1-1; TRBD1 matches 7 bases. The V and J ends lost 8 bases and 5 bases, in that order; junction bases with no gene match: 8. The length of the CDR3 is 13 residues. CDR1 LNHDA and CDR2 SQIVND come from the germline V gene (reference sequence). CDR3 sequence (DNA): TGTGCCAGTGGTACCAGGGGGAGGACTGAAGCTTTCTTT. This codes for CASGTRGRTEAFF.

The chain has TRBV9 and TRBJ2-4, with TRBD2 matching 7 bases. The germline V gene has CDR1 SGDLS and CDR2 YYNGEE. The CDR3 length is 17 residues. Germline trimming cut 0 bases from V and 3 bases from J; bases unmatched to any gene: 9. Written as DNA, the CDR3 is TGTGCCAGCAGCGTAGTGGGGCGGGAGAGATACAAAAACATTCAGTACTTC. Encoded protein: CASSVVGRERYKNIQYF.